This T cell receptor beta chain was observed in a study of graft-versus-host responses after intestinal transplantation (dated by TCRdb to about 2021). In the study overall: The transplants that recipients received were multivisceral, liver-intestinal, or isolated intestinal. Every recipient was given anti-thymocyte globulin induction, followed by 2 to 3 years of maintenance tacrolimus and steroids. Graft-versus-host and host-versus-graft alloreactive T cell clones were tracked in the graft, circulation and bone marrow after intestinal transplantation using bulk TCR-beta CDR3 sequencing. Alloreactive clones were identified by sequencing pre-transplant mixed lymphocyte reaction products and comparing these products with unstimulated pre-transplant donor and recipient T cells. Of the roughly 23 intestinal transplant recipients enrolled in the cohort, one of whom was a retransplant, a few patients without pretransplant specimens were excluded. Donor T cell macrochimerism was defined as a peak of at least 4% donor T cells among recipient peripheral blood mononuclear cells. Rather than being sequenced by the commercial service, samples from a few later patients were sequenced in-house on an Illumina MiSeq and processed with MiXCR. The paper as a whole reports these results and caveats: GvH clones were found in recipient bone marrow, and some of the GvH clones appeared earlier in ileal mucosa or blood, which is consistent with an intestinal mucosal origin. The relatively low number and heterogeneity of intestinal transplant patients limited the conclusions. Early after transplant, peak levels of circulating GvH clones were associated with declines in HvG clones. Patients with donor T cell macrochimerism had high GvH to HvG T cell clonal ratios in their allografts.

The CDR3 runs 13 residues from the cysteine to the phenylalanine. Kept here is only the CDR3 DNA, which spans 39 bases and is read in frame from base 1. V is reduced by 2 bases and J by 7 bases, leaving a spacing of 11 bases between them. Reading the germline V gene gives CDR1 MGHDK and CDR2 SYGVNS. Library prep was done by the immunoSEQ multiplex PCR assay. For most patients, genomic DNA was isolated with the Qiagen DNeasy Blood and Tissue Kit and sent frozen to Adaptive Biotechnologies for TCR sequencing. For most patients, genomic DNA was subjected to high-throughput TCR-beta CDR3 sequencing by Adaptive Biotechnologies. Per the authors' processing: TCR sequencing data for around 19 patients were retrieved from Adaptive's ImmunoSEQ software; a few other patients were processed with MiXCR and VDJtools. To correct CD4 versus CD8 sorting errors, any sequence found in both subsets at a frequency ratio below 5:1 was removed. CDR3 nucleotide sequences shared by donor and recipient were removed because the origin of these sequences could not be assigned. To be classed as alloreactive, a clone needed at least 2-fold expansion over unstimulated cells and a minimum CFSE-low frequency of 0.002% (template counts) or 0.001% (read counts). Clones detected in sequenced pre-transplant spleen, lymph node, or MLR CFSE-low populations of the donor or recipient were defined as mappable. Cumulative frequency of alloreactive clones was calculated as a percentage of all sequences weighted by copy number. TCRdb's version of the immuneACCESS table is confined to in-frame rearrangements and falls short of the full clone set. An unresolved V gene accounts for under half of the shortfall where checked; the remainder is of unknown origin. That table is the source of V, J and clone size, and D and trimming were worked out from the DNA. The sample data list about 88,000 clones, and approximately 94% of these were observed just once. Together, the top ten hold over 0.15% of the sample.

The time point label of this sample denotes: cells obtained before transplantation from donor or recipient. CD3+CD4+ and CD3+CD8+ populations were FACS-sorted from unstimulated pre-transplant donor and recipient cells taken from spleen or lymph nodes. Details on this clone: Its recognized antigen is unknown. Nothing much larger sits one base from this clone, and base qualities are not available.

The clonotype originates from a human donor who was the organ donor for an intestinal transplant. The rearranged chain carries TRBV25-1 and TRBJ1-2; possibly the D gene is TRBD1, per 5 matching bases. This specimen was unstimulated CD4+ T cells sorted from spleen or lymph node cells, taken before transplant. The sequence in DNA is TGTGCCAGCAGTGAAAGGTGGGGCTCTGGCTACACCTTC. Its protein product is CASSERWGSGYTF.